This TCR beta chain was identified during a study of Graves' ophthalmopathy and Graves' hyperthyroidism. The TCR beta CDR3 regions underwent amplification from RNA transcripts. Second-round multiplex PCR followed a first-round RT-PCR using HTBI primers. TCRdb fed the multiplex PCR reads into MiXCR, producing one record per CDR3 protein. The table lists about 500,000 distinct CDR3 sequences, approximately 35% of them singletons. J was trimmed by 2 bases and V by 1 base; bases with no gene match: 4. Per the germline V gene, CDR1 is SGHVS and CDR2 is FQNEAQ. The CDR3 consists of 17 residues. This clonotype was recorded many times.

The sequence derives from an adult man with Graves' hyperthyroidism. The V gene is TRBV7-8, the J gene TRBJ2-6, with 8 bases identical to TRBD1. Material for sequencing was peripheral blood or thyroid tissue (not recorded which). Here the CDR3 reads CASSLGVQGAGANVLTF. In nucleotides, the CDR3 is TGTGCCAGCAGCTTAGGGGTACAGGGGGCTGGGGCCAACGTCCTGACTTTC.